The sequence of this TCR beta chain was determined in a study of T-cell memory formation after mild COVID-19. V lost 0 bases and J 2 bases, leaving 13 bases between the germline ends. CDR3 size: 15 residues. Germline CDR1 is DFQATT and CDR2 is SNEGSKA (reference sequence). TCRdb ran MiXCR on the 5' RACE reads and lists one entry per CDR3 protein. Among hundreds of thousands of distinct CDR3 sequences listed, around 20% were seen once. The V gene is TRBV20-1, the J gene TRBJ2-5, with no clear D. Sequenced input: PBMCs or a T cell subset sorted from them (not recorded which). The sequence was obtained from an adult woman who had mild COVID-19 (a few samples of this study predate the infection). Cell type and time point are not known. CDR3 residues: CSARDPANIQETQYF. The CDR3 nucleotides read TGCAGTGCTAGAGATCCCGCCAATATTCAAGAGACCCAGTACTTC.